This entry features one TCR beta chain sequence. Additional DNA sequences in this sample encode the identical CDR3. These data belong to a study of beta chain features in type 1 diabetes. This CDR3 has 20 amino acids. V gave up 4 bases and J gave up 2 bases, with 33 bases separating them. CDR1 is SQVTM, CDR2 ANQGSEA, per germline. Expressed TCRB transcripts got sequenced, as all isolated RNA was reverse transcribed. Assay: immunoSEQ multiplex PCR; the TCRdb copy retains only in-frame clones and omits some. Of a few hundred thousand clones listed, roughly 15% were seen once; the top ten hold under 8.5%.

Sequenced input: central memory CD4+ T cells from blood. The chain recombines TRBV29-1 with TRBJ2-7; D may be TRBD1 or TRBD2 (6 bases each). The receptor's source is a man aged 25 to 40 in good health. CDR3 amino acids: CSVGGIAGTMTALSTYEQYF. CDR3 DNA: TGCAGCGTTGGGGGGATCGCGGGGACAATGACAGCCCTTTCCACCTACGAGCAGTACTTC.